The clone carrying this T cell receptor beta chain was counted at least ten times. Its antigen is currently unknown. These data are taken from a study of spatial heterogeneity in lung cancer. Study summary: Unique TCR and UMI combinations averaged more than ten appearances each in raw reads.

Study results and limitations: Detection of ubiquitous tumor TCRs in blood was higher at resection than follow-up.

Time point of the sample: sample taken at primary tumor resection. Material for sequencing was whole RNA from tumor, nontumor lung or frozen PBMC, left unsorted. The approximately 77 donors had untreated early-stage non-small cell lung cancer. On each TCR cDNA molecule, a unique molecular identifier was present. TCRdb independently ran MiXCR on the 5' RACE reads; one entry per CDR3 protein. This table has 28,000 or so distinct CDR3 sequences, around 13% appearing once. The CDR3 loop spans 17 amino acids. The germline V and J ends were trimmed by 3 bases and 0 bases, with 15 bases remaining between them. Germline CDR1 LNHDA, CDR2 SQIVND (reference sequence).

This clonotype originated in a female donor with early-stage non-small cell lung cancer. The chain carries TRBV19 and TRBJ2-1; D may be TRBD1 (5 bases). The material was PBMCs, obtained at surgery. The CDR3 loop is CASSMGWRQGSYNEQFF. CDR3 DNA sequence: TGTGCCAGTAGTATGGGGTGGCGGCAGGGCTCCTACAATGAGCAGTTCTTC.